This passage covers 25 T cell receptor beta chains from one sample sequenced in a study of vaccination and CD4 T cells after COVID-19. Sequencing of the DNA from cultured CD4+ T cells was carried out with the Oncomine TCR Beta short-read assay. MiXCR was run by TCRdb on the PCR reads, yielding one entry per CDR3 protein. The table shows around 15,000 distinct CDR3 sequences, with about 39% occurring only once. These receptors' antigens are unknown. Specified treatment: roughly 11-day PBMC culture with coronavirus spike peptide pools or control peptides (ViraFEST assay). This material consisted of CD4+ T cells from blood, cultured in vitro, taken before SARS-CoV-2 vaccination. The receptors derive from a human donor who had recovered from COVID-19.

The CDR3 bases are TGCGCCAGCCCAAGGGCGTGTCAGGGGCACGACGGGGGTTCACCCCTCCACTTT. Protein product: CASPRACQGHDGGSPLHF. The chain combines TRBV10-1 with TRBJ1-6, with D possibly being TRBD1 (6 bases). The CDR3 has 18 residues. The V end was cut by 8 bases, the J end by 9 bases, with 29 bases between. CDR1 is WNHNN, CDR2 SYGVQD, per germline (reference sequence).

This chain connects TRBV12-3 or TRBV12-4 to TRBJ1-2, with D unresolved. With 7 bases removed from V and 8 bases from J, the gap between germline ends came to 17 bases. This CDR3 region has 13 residues. CDR3 residues: CASTQFHAGGYTF. In DNA form, the CDR3 reads TGTGCCAGCACCCAGTTCCACGCCGGCGGCTACACCTTC.

This clonotype has more than one count but fewer than ten. This CDR3 reads CASSILTGGTDYGYTF. As DNA, the CDR3 is TGTGCCAGTAGTATTCTGACCGGAGGGACGGACTATGGCTACACCTTC. The J gene is TRBJ1-2, the V gene TRBV19, with TRBD1 as a possible D gene (5 bases). Germline assignment: CDR1 LNHDA and CDR2 SQIVND (reference sequence). The length of the CDR3 is 16 residues. The V end was cut by 3 bases, the J end by 3 bases, with 17 bases between.

V usage is TRBV6-1 and J usage is TRBJ1-2; D is possibly TRBD1 (5 bases). The germline CDR1 and CDR2 sequences are MNHNS and SASEGT. The germline V and J ends were trimmed by 5 bases and 8 bases, with 9 bases remaining between them. The CDR3 has 11 amino acids. The CDR3 DNA follows: TGTGCCAGCAGTCGCGGGGACGGCTACACCTTC. Its translation: CASSRGDGYTF.

This clonotype has a handful of counts. V usage is TRBV6-1 and J usage is TRBJ1-5; TRBD1 aligns across 9 bases. The CDR3 is 15 amino acids. From germline, CDR1 is MNHNS and CDR2 SASEGT. The junction had 5 bases not matched to a gene; V was cut back by 4 bases and J by 4 bases. CDR3 loop: CASSVRQGENQPQHF. CDR3 bases: TGTGCCAGCAGTGTGAGACAGGGGGAGAATCAGCCCCAGCATTTT.

This chain connects TRBV11-1 to TRBJ1-1, with no clear D. Germline V gives CDR1 SGHAT, CDR2 FQDESV (reference sequence). With 8 bases removed from V and 1 base from J, the gap between germline ends came to 14 bases. This CDR3 comprises 14 residues. The CDR3 DNA is TGTGCCAGCGTTCAGACCCGGCAGAACACTGAAGCTTTCTTT. Translation: CASVQTRQNTEAFF. Full variable domain (outside the CDR3, taken from reference TRBV11-1 and TRBJ1-1): EAEVAQSPRYKITEKSQAVAFWCDPISGHATLYWYRQILGQGPELLVQFQDESVVDDSQLPKDRFSAERLKGVDSTLKIQPAELGDSAMYLCASVQTRQNTEAFFGQGTRLTVV.

The sample holds a few counts of this clonotype. The chain carries TRBV15 and TRBJ2-7, with 13 bases lining up with TRBD2. The junction had 1 base not matched to a gene; V was cut back by 2 bases and J by 6 bases. This CDR3 region has 14 residues. Germline V gene data show CDR1 as LNHNV and CDR2 as YYDKDF (reference sequence). CDR3 region: CATSRRTSGSEQYF. The CDR3 DNA reads TGTGCCACCAGCAGACGGACTAGCGGGAGCGAGCAGTACTTC.

This clonotype showed up just a few times. The gene calls are TRBV6-1 and TRBJ2-3, with D perhaps matching TRBD1 or TRBD2 (6 bases each). CDR1 and CDR2 (germline): MNHNS, SASEGT. V was pared by 0 bases and J by 8 bases, with 15 bases between. The CDR3 loop spans 15 amino acids. The DNA for the CDR3 is TGTGCCAGCAGTGAAGCCGCTATCAGGGGAGGTACGCAGTATTTT. Translated: CASSEAAIRGGTQYF.

The genes are TRBV24-1 and TRBJ2-1; 13 nucleotides line up with TRBD2. Per the germline V gene, CDR1 is KGHDR and CDR2 is SFDVKD. This CDR3 has 18 amino acids. V was clipped by 7 bases and J by 0 bases; unmatched bases: 8. The CDR3 sequence is CATSGLAGESSSYNEQFF. CDR3 nucleotides: TGTGCCACCAGCGGACTAGCGGGAGAGTCGAGCTCCTACAATGAGCAGTTCTTC.

J is TRBJ2-1 and V is TRBV19; the match to TRBD2 covers 7 bases. The trim removed 3 bases at V and 6 bases at J, leaving 8 bases unmatched. The CDR3 is made up of 15 amino acids. The germline V gene encodes CDR1 LNHDA and CDR2 SQIVND (reference sequence). CDR3 protein: CASSIEAGLTNEQFF. The CDR3 DNA sequence: TGTGCCAGTAGTATTGAAGCGGGACTTACCAATGAGCAGTTCTTC.

In this sample, this clonotype turned up a few times. The chain has TRBV6-2 or TRBV6-3 and TRBJ1-5, with TRBD1 as a possible D gene (5 bases). Germline V CDR1 and CDR2: MNHEY, SVGEGT. V lost 10 bases and J lost 6, with 16 bases in between. The CDR3 totals 13 residues. CDR3: CATRSGGFQPQHF. CDR3 bases: TGTGCCACTCGTTCTGGGGGGTTTCAGCCCCAGCATTTT.

This rearrangement joins TRBV28 to TRBJ2-3; D gene unclear. V lost 5 bases and J 5 bases, leaving 8 bases between the germline ends. The CDR3 has 12 residues. CDR1 MDHEN and CDR2 SYDVKM come from the germline V gene. The DNA for the CDR3 is TGTGCCAGCAGTCTTACTCGAGATACGCAGTATTTT. Translated: CASSLTRDTQYF.

There are a few counts of this clonotype. J is TRBJ2-7 and V is TRBV6-5, with D perhaps matching TRBD2 (6 bases). This CDR3 is built from 13 residues. From germline, CDR1 is MNHEY and CDR2 SVGAGI. V was pared by 2 bases and J by 6 bases, with 11 bases between. The CDR3 region is CASSYRLDSEQYF. The CDR3 nucleotides read TGTGCCAGCAGTTACAGACTAGACAGCGAGCAGTACTTC.

The rearrangement links TRBV2 to TRBJ1-6; D perhaps matches TRBD1 (5 bases). Trimming took off 4 bases at V and 7 bases at J, with 14 bases between the two ends. Germline-derived CDR1 and CDR2 are SNHLY and FYNNEI. The CDR3 spans 15 residues. The CDR3 sequence is CASSVNHRKNSPLHF. CDR3 in DNA: TGTGCCAGCAGTGTGAATCACAGGAAAAATTCACCCCTCCACTTT. The whole variable domain, remainder taken from reference TRBV2 and TRBJ1-6, is EPEVTQTPSHQVTQMGQEVILRCVPISNHLYFYWYRQILGQKVEFLVSFYNNEISEKSEIFDDQFSVERPDGSNFTLKIRSTKLEDSAMYFCASSVNHRKNSPLHFGNGTRLTVT.

This clonotype was counted only a few times. The chain carries TRBV7-9 and TRBJ2-1; 8 bases match TRBD2. Germline V gene lookup returns CDR1 SEHNR and CDR2 FQNEAQ (reference sequence). Trimming at V came to 6 bases and at J to 1 base, leaving 2 bases not matched to a gene. The length of the CDR3 is 14 residues. The CDR3 bases are TGTGCCAGCAGTGTAGCGGGGTCCTACAATGAGCAGTTCTTC. Protein: CASSVAGSYNEQFF.

This clonotype is termed medium-sized. The chain carries TRBV20-1 and TRBJ1-5; D may be TRBD1 (5 bases). V gave up 0 bases and J gave up 1 base, with 16 bases separating them. Germline V CDR1 and CDR2: DFQATT, SNEGSKA (reference sequence). The CDR3 has 17 residues. Here the CDR3 DNA reads TGCAGTGCTAGAGATTGGAGGGACCCGGGAAGCAATCAGCCCCAGCATTTT. Its translation is CSARDWRDPGSNQPQHF.

Written as DNA, the CDR3 is TGCGCCAGCAGTGAGTCAGGAGAATACGGTGAAGCTTTCTTT. This encodes CASSESGEYGEAFF. The genes are TRBV10-1 and TRBJ1-1; no clear D. Germline CDR1 reads WNHNN; CDR2 reads SYGVQD (reference sequence). The ends were cut back, 0 bases at V and 7 bases at J, with 12 bases in the middle. This CDR3 is 14 amino acids long.

This clonotype occurred a few times. The chain uses TRBV11-3 and TRBJ2-5; D may correspond to TRBD1 or TRBD2 (5 bases each). The CDR3 has 15 amino acids. V was trimmed by 3 bases and J by 5 bases, leaving 16 bases between them. Looked up from germline, CDR1 is SGHNT and CDR2 is YENEEA. In DNA form, the CDR3 reads TGTGCCAGCAGCTTCCGCACGGGACCGGAGGAGACCCAGTACTTC. This codes for CASSFRTGPEETQYF. Looking up the rest from reference TRBV11-3 and TRBJ2-5 gives the full variable domain: EAGVVQSPRYKIIEKKQPVAFWCNPISGHNTLYWYLQNLGQGPELLIRYENEEAVDDSQLPKDRFSAERLKGVDSTLKIQPAELGDSAVYLCASSFRTGPEETQYFGPGTRLLVL.

The sample holds a few counts of this clonotype. CDR3 residues: CSASYPGRPTGELFF. CDR3 bases: TGCAGTGCTAGCTATCCCGGGAGGCCCACCGGGGAGCTGTTTTTT. J is TRBJ2-2 and V is TRBV20-1, with 7 bases aligning to TRBD2. Germline lookup yields CDR1 DFQATT and CDR2 SNEGSKA (reference sequence). Trimming at V came to 3 bases and at J to 4 bases, leaving 8 bases not matched to a gene. The CDR3 runs to 15 residues.

The V and J genes are TRBV6-4 and TRBJ2-4; D uncertain. Per the germline V gene, CDR1 is MRHNA and CDR2 is SNTAGT. V was clipped by 9 bases and J by 0 bases, with 15 bases between them. This CDR3 contains 15 residues. CDR3 loop: CASPFRELAKNIQYF. The CDR3 DNA is TGTGCCAGTCCCTTTCGCGAACTAGCCAAAAACATTCAGTACTTC.

The genes are TRBV10-3 and TRBJ2-7; D call uncertain. V was clipped by 3 bases and J by 3 bases, with 24 bases between them. The CDR3 spans 18 residues. CDR1 ENHRY and CDR2 SYGVKD come from the germline V gene. The CDR3 loop reads CAISDGFRGPNLNYEQYF. The CDR3 bases are TGTGCCATCAGTGATGGTTTCCGAGGACCCAATCTTAACTACGAGCAGTACTTC.

The gene calls are TRBV6-1 and TRBJ1-5; a weak D match, TRBD1 (5 bases). V lost 5 bases and J lost 6, with 14 bases in between. Germline V gene sequence: CDR1 MNHNS, CDR2 SASEGT. The CDR3 runs 14 residues. The CDR3 nucleotides read TGTGCCAGCAGTAGGACATCTTGGAGTCAGCCCCAGCATTTT. It encodes CASSRTSWSQPQHF.

The V call is TRBV11-3, the J call TRBJ2-1, with 10 nucleotides matching TRBD2. Germline lookup yields CDR1 SGHNT and CDR2 YENEEA. This CDR3 spans 18 amino acids. Trimming at V came to 5 bases and at J to 0 bases, leaving 10 bases not matched to a gene. The DNA for the CDR3 is TGTGCCAGCAGCCTCGTGGGAGCGGGAGGGAGCTCCTACAATGAGCAGTTCTTC. This gives the protein CASSLVGAGGSSYNEQFF. The whole variable domain, remainder taken from reference TRBV11-3 and TRBJ2-1, is EAGVVQSPRYKIIEKKQPVAFWCNPISGHNTLYWYLQNLGQGPELLIRYENEEAVDDSQLPKDRFSAERLKGVDSTLKIQPAELGDSAVYLCASSLVGAGGSSYNEQFFGPGTRLTVL.

The table lists this clonotype with a few counts. J is TRBJ2-3 and V is TRBV7-2, with TRBD2 as a possible D gene (6 bases). The CDR3 loop spans 15 amino acids. Germline V gives CDR1 SGHTA, CDR2 FQGNSA. The V end lost 1 base, the J end lost 6 bases, and 14 bases lay between the germline ends. CDR3 in DNA: TGTGCCAGCAGCTTAGATCCGACTAGTCGTGATACGCAGTATTTT. It encodes CASSLDPTSRDTQYF.

This chain connects TRBV7-9 to TRBJ2-5; D call uncertain. The CDR3 extends over 13 amino acids. The V and J ends lost 5 bases and 5 bases respectively, with 12 bases between them. CDR1 is SEHNR and CDR2 is FQNEAQ in the germline V gene (reference sequence). The DNA for the CDR3 is TGTGCCAGCAGCCAAAATCCCGAGGAGACCCAGTACTTC. It yields the protein CASSQNPEETQYF.